This T cell receptor beta chain was sequenced in a study of regulatory T cells in long-lasting Graves disease. Losses at the gene ends were 2 bases for V and 5 bases for J; bases not matched to a gene: 2. CDR1 is DFQATT, CDR2 SNEGSKA, per germline (reference sequence). The CDR3 has 12 residues. With regard to this clonotype: Antigen specificity is unknown.

Noted time point: newly diagnosed GD, antithyroid drugs for less than 3 months. Researchers made the TCR library from RNA that was extracted from PBMCs. Study-level results: Persistent patients had more shared public clonotypes (about 2,800) than new patients (about 970).

Investigators prepared the TCR beta libraries by applying iRepertoire HTBI primers and Arm-PCR of CDR3 regions. In TCRdb, the multiplex PCR reads were re-called with MiXCR into one record per CDR3 protein. The repertoire includes approximately 400,000 distinct CDR3 sequences, about 15% of them detected once, and roughly a sixth sits in the top ten. The sample was also reused in another study, on T cells in Graves' hyperthyroidism and ophthalmopathy. That source adds: Most thyroid clonotypes expanded above 0.001 were also detected in blood. The model forecast ophthalmopathy, anticipating it by a median roughly 6 months before onset.

The TCR comes from a woman aged 25 to 39 with Graves disease. V and J are TRBV20-1 and TRBJ2-5, with 7 bases that match TRBD2. Sequenced here: peripheral blood mononuclear cells (PBMCs), sampled at new diagnosis, from a patient treated with antithyroid drugs. Here the CDR3 DNA reads TGCAGTGCTAGACAGGGAGGGGAGACCCAGTACTTC. Protein: CSARQGGETQYF.